What follows are 19 T cell receptor beta chains derived from one specimen sequenced in a study of shared clonotypes between healthy human individuals. Using immunoSEQ multiplex PCR, the repertoire was profiled, and TCRdb retains in-frame clones only, with some absent. The table lists 2,500,000 or so clones, roughly 93% of them singletons. The sequenced sample consisted of naive CD4+ T cells from PBMCs. Subset noted: CD45RA+ positively selected. The source of these receptors is a man younger than 30 in good health. Some clones in this sample may be carry-over from other donors' samples.

This clone is a singleton in its sample. One end of the junction fails to match germline, which may point to a read error. The rearrangement uses TRBV4-1 and TRBJ2-3, with unresolved D. This CDR3 comprises 16 residues. Germline V CDR1 and CDR2: MGHRA, YSYEKL. This CDR3 reads CASSRVGDTSTDTQYF. For the CDR3, the DNA is TGCGCCAGTAGCCGGGTTGGCGACACTAGCACAGATACGCAGTATTTT.

This clone was seen more than once but under ten times. This rearrangement joins TRBV29-1 to TRBJ1-1; D call uncertain. The CDR3 covers 11 residues. Germline V gene lookup returns CDR1 SQVTM and CDR2 ANQGSEA. The germline V and J ends were trimmed by 6 bases and 7 bases, with 12 bases remaining between them. The DNA of the CDR3 is TGCAGCGTACTAATAACAAATGAAGCTTTCTTT. Translation gives CSVLITNEAFF.

This clone occurred a few times. V and J are TRBV19 and TRBJ1-1, with D possibly matching TRBD1 (5 bases). From germline, CDR1 is LNHDA and CDR2 SQIVND (reference sequence). CDR3 size: 13 residues. Deletions cut 3 bases from V and 1 base from J, with 6 bases between. In DNA, the CDR3 is TGTGCCAGTAGTATGCAGGGGAACACTGAAGCTTTCTTT. Protein sequence: CASSMQGNTEAFF.

This chain links TRBV11-3 with TRBJ2-5; 7 bases align to TRBD1. The CDR3 spans 14 residues. Germline values: CDR1 SGHNT, CDR2 YENEEA. J lost 2 bases, V lost 4 bases, and 4 bases had no gene match. The CDR3 DNA is TGTGCCAGCAGCTGGGACAGCGAGCAAGAGACCCAGTACTTC. Amino acids: CASSWDSEQETQYF. Supplemented by reference TRBV11-3 and TRBJ2-5, the full variable domain reads EAGVVQSPRYKIIEKKQPVAFWCNPISGHNTLYWYLQNLGQGPELLIRYENEEAVDDSQLPKDRFSAERLKGVDSTLKIQPAELGDSAVYLCASSWDSEQETQYFGPGTRLLVL.

This clone has a single count. The rearrangement uses TRBV5-4 and TRBJ2-3, with D tentatively TRBD2 (6 bases). Trimming took 2 bases from V and 2 from J, leaving 15 bases between them. The germline CDR1 and CDR2 sequences are SGHNT and YYREEE (reference sequence). The CDR3 has 16 amino acids. The CDR3 DNA reads TGTGCCAGCAGCTTCGGGAGCACCTACCCCACAGATACGCAGTATTTT. Protein sequence: CASSFGSTYPTDTQYF.

The V call is TRBV7-9, the J call TRBJ1-6; TRBD1 matches at 9 bases. The V segment lost 5 bases and the J segment 7 bases; nucleotides outside the gene matches: 15. Germline loops: CDR1 SEHNR, CDR2 FQNEAQ (reference sequence). The CDR3 covers 18 residues. The CDR3 nucleotides read TGTGCCAGCAGCCTTACCAACAAACAGGGGGCACGGAATTCACCCCTCCACTTT. Translating it yields CASSLTNKQGARNSPLHF.

A note on this clone: The junction departs from germline at one end; a sequencing error may be responsible. This chain uses TRBV28 with TRBJ1-5; no firm D call. This CDR3 is built from 13 residues. CDR1 and CDR2 from the germline V gene are MDHEN and SYDVKM. The CDR3 loop reads CASRRQFNQAQHF. Here the CDR3 DNA reads TGTGCCAGCAGACGGCAGTTCAATCAGGCCCAGCATTTT.

The rearrangement joins TRBV4-2 to TRBJ2-5, with D tentatively TRBD1 or TRBD2 (5 bases each). In germline, CDR1 is LGHNA, CDR2 YNFKEQ. This CDR3 is built from 15 residues. V was pared by 2 bases and J by 2 bases, with 12 bases between. CDR3 amino acids: CASSQNRDPQETQYF. CDR3 bases: TGTGCCAGCAGCCAAAACCGGGACCCTCAAGAGACCCAGTACTTC.

CDR3 DNA: TGTGCCAGCAGTGTTGAGACAGGAGGGTACAATGAGCAGTTCTTC. It encodes CASSVETGGYNEQFF. V gene TRBV2 combines with J gene TRBJ2-1, with D perhaps assigned TRBD1 or TRBD2 (6 bases each). V lost 4 bases and J lost 4, with 14 bases in between. From germline, CDR1 is SNHLY and CDR2 FYNNEI. The length of the CDR3 is 15 residues.

The chain uses TRBV21-1 and TRBJ2-1; the table's D call, TRBD1, has no DNA check behind it. TRBV21-1 is a listed pseudogene. The CDR3 covers 20 residues. CDR3 sequence reads: CASSNPGTGGSLSSYNEQFF. CDR3 in DNA: TGTGCCAGCAGCAATCCCGGGACAGGGGGTTCATTAAGCTCCTACAATGAGCAGTTCTTC.

This clone was seen only once. CDR3 sequence reads: CASRTGSSGANVLTF. The CDR3 coding sequence is TGTGCCAGCAGAACAGGAAGCTCTGGGGCCAACGTCCTGACTTTC. The gene calls are TRBV28 and TRBJ2-6; D possibly corresponds to TRBD1 (5 bases). Deletions cut 6 bases from V and 0 bases from J, with 9 bases between. The CDR3 loop spans 15 amino acids. Germline CDR1 reads MDHEN; CDR2 reads SYDVKM.

Comment on this clone: At the DNA level, this CDR3 is encoded by other sequences in the same sample as well. The rearrangement links TRBV5-1 to TRBJ1-3, with 8 bases matching TRBD1. The CDR3 contains 15 residues. V lost 0 bases, J lost 1 base, and 0 bases stayed unmatched. Germline loops: CDR1 SGHRS, CDR2 YFSETQ. The CDR3 DNA reads TGCGCCAGCAGCTTGGACAGGGGGTCTGGAAACACCATATATTTT. Translating gives CASSLDRGSGNTIYF.

The V and J genes are TRBV27 and TRBJ2-2; 9 bases map to TRBD2. Trimming removed 7 bases from V and 3 bases from J; junction bases left unmatched: 9. Germline assignment: CDR1 MNHEY and CDR2 SMNVEV (reference sequence). This CDR3 spans 16 amino acids. The DNA for the CDR3 is TGTGCCAGCACTCCCCACGGGACTAGCTACACCGGGGAGCTGTTTTTT. Translating gives CASTPHGTSYTGELFF.

The chain has TRBV5-1 and TRBJ2-7; either TRBD1 or TRBD2 may fit D (6 bases each). Germline loops: CDR1 SGHRS, CDR2 YFSETQ. The CDR3 runs 14 residues. Trimming stripped 5 bases from V and 2 bases from J, with 14 bases between. CDR3 loop: CASRLQGGPYEQYF. The CDR3 nucleotides are TGCGCCAGCAGACTACAGGGAGGCCCCTACGAGCAGTACTTC.

This clone was recorded only once. The chain links TRBV5-6 to TRBJ1-4, with D unclear. Germline CDR1 is SGHDT and CDR2 is YYEEEE. Trimming took 0 bases from V and 7 from J, leaving 7 bases between them. This CDR3 has 13 residues. In DNA form, the CDR3 reads TGTGCCAGCAGCTTGGCGGACGGTGAAAAACTGTTTTTT. Protein product: CASSLADGEKLFF.

The V call is TRBV7-2, the J call TRBJ1-4; tentative D call: TRBD1 (5 bases). The CDR3 consists of 14 residues. V was shortened by 1 base and J by 5 bases, with 8 bases between the two germline ends. CDR1 and CDR2 (germline): SGHTA, FQGNSA. The CDR3 DNA follows: TGTGCCAGCAGCTTAGACAGGAAAAATGAAAAACTGTTTTTT. Its translation is CASSLDRKNEKLFF.

This clone was observed once. The chain is built from TRBV30 and TRBJ1-5, with 8 bases aligning to TRBD1. The germline V gene encodes CDR1 GTSNPN and CDR2 SVGIG (reference sequence). This CDR3 comprises 13 residues. Losses at the gene ends were 3 bases for V and 7 bases for J; bases not matched to a gene: 5. Here the CDR3 reads CAWSVNRGQPQHF. The CDR3, as DNA: TGTGCCTGGAGCGTGAACAGGGGGCAGCCCCAGCATTTT.

CDR3 protein: CASSADGDQPQHF. The CDR3 coding sequence is TGTGCCAGCAGCGCGGACGGGGATCAGCCCCAGCATTTT. The chain couples TRBV9 to TRBJ1-5; no reliable D call. Germline CDR1 SGDLS, CDR2 YYNGEE. This CDR3 has 13 residues. With 3 bases removed from V and 5 bases from J, the gap between germline ends came to 9 bases.

CDR3 sequence (DNA): TGTGCCAGCAGCCCCGGACGGAAGCAGTTCTTC. It yields the protein CASSPGRKQFF. The rearrangement links TRBV7-2 to TRBJ2-1; D remains ambiguous. Germline loops: CDR1 SGHTA, CDR2 FQGNSA. V was clipped by 5 bases and J by 11 bases, with 10 bases between them. The CDR3 has 11 residues.